This T cell receptor (beta chain) stems from a study of cytomegalovirus exposure and HLA in healthy donors. General study results and limits: Cytomegalovirus association was listed for under 200 TCR beta chains.

The PCR used 60 Vbeta and 13 Jbeta primers. The repertoire was sequenced with immunoSEQ multiplex PCR; TCRdb's copy has only in-frame clones and lacks some. This sample contains more than 40,000 clones. V was trimmed by 8 bases and J by 4 bases, leaving 14 bases between them. The germline gives CDR1 MNHNY, CDR2 SVGAGI (reference sequence). The CDR3 sequence is 14 residues long. Worth noting for this clone: Antigen unknown.

Sequencing was carried out using PBMCs. The genes are TRBV6-6 and TRBJ2-2; weak D call: TRBD1 (7 bases). The source is a man aged 35 to 55 in good health and CMV-seropositive. The CDR3 spells CASGGTVTTGELFF. In DNA, the CDR3 is TGTGCCAGCGGGGGGACAGTAACCACCGGGGAGCTGTTTTTT.